These 25 T cell receptor beta chains came from one sample sequenced in a study of immune cell composition in non-small cell lung cancer. The repertoire was sequenced with immunoSEQ multiplex PCR; TCRdb's copy has only in-frame clones and lacks some. The table has about 14,000 clones, 81% seen once; the top ten hold over 8.5%. The specimen sequenced was lung tumor tissue. The origin of the receptors is a human donor with non-small cell lung cancer.

The rearrangement links TRBV10-3 to TRBJ2-7, with D hard to call. Trimming took 3 bases from V and 7 from J, leaving 16 bases between them. Germline V gene data show CDR1 as ENHRY and CDR2 as SYGVKD. This CDR3 contains 14 residues. The CDR3 nucleotides are TGTGCCATCAGTGATAGGTCTCCCTCTCTGGAGCAGTACTTC. Residues: CAISDRSPSLEQYF.

On this clone: This likely came from a read error, as a far larger clone is one base away. The rearrangement joins TRBV25-1 to TRBJ2-7; TRBD2 aligns across 10 bases. Germline V gene data show CDR1 as MGHDK and CDR2 as SYGVNS. Unmatched junction bases numbered 4, after V lost 6 bases and J lost 2 bases. This CDR3 is built from 14 residues. The CDR3 DNA reads TGTGCCAGCAGCGAAGGACTAGCGGCCTACGAGCAGTACTTC. Its protein product is CASSEGLAAYEQYF.

The chain couples TRBV10-2 to TRBJ1-1; unclear D gene. V lost 2 bases to trimming and J lost 5 bases, with 9 bases between them. This CDR3 region has 13 residues. Germline CDR1 WSHSY, CDR2 SAAADI. CDR3 sequence reads: CASSEVGRTEAFF. In DNA form, the CDR3 reads TGCGCCAGCAGTGAGGTCGGGAGGACTGAAGCTTTCTTT.

The chain carries TRBV30 and TRBJ1-3; D remains ambiguous. The germline V gene encodes CDR1 GTSNPN and CDR2 SVGIG (reference sequence). Trimming removed 0 bases at V and 0 bases at J, with 6 bases between. This CDR3 contains 14 residues. The CDR3 loop is CAWSVRRSGNTIYF. CDR3 bases: TGTGCCTGGAGTGTACGACGCTCTGGAAACACCATATATTTT.

The V and J genes are TRBV10-1 and TRBJ1-2; D unclear. V dropped 4 bases and J dropped 1 base, with 7 bases sitting between them. The CDR3 is 13 amino acids. Germline V gene sequence: CDR1 WNHNN, CDR2 SYGVQD (reference sequence). CDR3 bases: TGCGCCAGCAGTGGTCAGCTTAACTATGGCTACACCTTC. Protein product: CASSGQLNYGYTF.

The rearrangement uses TRBV2 and TRBJ2-1; 12 nucleotides line up with TRBD2. This CDR3 is built from 14 residues. Germline CDR1 and CDR2: SNHLY and FYNNEI. The junction had 2 bases not matched to a gene; V was cut back by 5 bases and J by 6 bases. The CDR3 spells CASSSSGRANEQFF. For the CDR3, the DNA is TGTGCCAGCAGTTCTAGCGGGAGGGCCAATGAGCAGTTCTTC. Looking up the rest from reference TRBV2 and TRBJ2-1 gives the full variable domain: EPEVTQTPSHQVTQMGQEVILRCVPISNHLYFYWYRQILGQKVEFLVSFYNNEISEKSEIFDDQFSVERPDGSNFTLKIRSTKLEDSAMYFCASSSSGRANEQFFGPGTRLTVL.

The chain joins TRBV19 to TRBJ2-7, with D possibly being TRBD1 or TRBD2 (5 bases each). CDR1 LNHDA and CDR2 SQIVND come from the germline V gene (reference sequence). Trimming removed 8 bases from V and 2 bases from J, with 16 bases in between. The CDR3 runs 14 residues. CDR3 bases: TGTGCCAGTGCGCTTGGGACGCCCCCCTACGAGCAGTACTTC. It specifies CASALGTPPYEQYF.

This rearrangement joins TRBV18 to TRBJ1-4; D call uncertain. This CDR3 spans 14 amino acids. Germline V gene sequence: CDR1 KGHSH, CDR2 LQKENI. The V end was cut by 3 bases, the J end by 4 bases, with 9 bases between. The CDR3 DNA follows: TGTGCCAGCTCACCGACGGCTGATAATGAAAAACTGTTTTTT. This sequence encodes CASSPTADNEKLFF.

The genes are TRBV12-5 and TRBJ1-2; D might be TRBD1 (6 bases). V shed 7 bases and J shed 7 bases, with 13 bases lying between them. This CDR3 comprises 12 residues. Germline CDR1 is LGHNT and CDR2 is FRNRAP. The DNA for the CDR3 is TGTGCTAGTGCCCCGGACAGCCCTGGCTACACCTTC. As protein: CASAPDSPGYTF.

The V gene is TRBV5-4, the J gene TRBJ2-5, with D possibly called TRBD1 or TRBD2 (6 bases each). Germline loops: CDR1 SGHNT, CDR2 YYREEE (reference sequence). The V end lost 4 bases, the J end lost 5 bases, and 12 bases lay between the germline ends. The length of the CDR3 is 13 residues. CDR3 amino acids: CASSEGGRETQYF. The DNA of the CDR3 is TGTGCCAGCAGCGAGGGGGGCAGGGAGACCCAGTACTTC.

V usage is TRBV5-4 and J usage is TRBJ2-3; 7 bases map to TRBD2. The CDR3 sequence is 16 residues long. Germline CDR1 is SGHNT and CDR2 is YYREEE (reference sequence). Losses at the gene ends were 0 bases for V and 0 bases for J; bases not matched to a gene: 4. The chain's CDR3 is CASSLAPSGSTDTQYF. The DNA for the CDR3 is TGTGCCAGCAGCTTGGCACCTAGCGGAAGCACAGATACGCAGTATTTT.

The genes are TRBV18 and TRBJ2-7; 13 nucleotides align to TRBD2. This CDR3 is 15 amino acids long. With 2 bases clipped from V and 7 bases from J, the junction kept 5 bases outside the gene matches. Germline CDR1 and CDR2: KGHSH and LQKENI. As DNA, the CDR3 is TGTGCCAGCTCACCATCCACTAGCGGGAGGGGGGAGCAGTACTTC. Translated, it gives CASSPSTSGRGEQYF.

This clone was recorded only once. In nucleotides, the CDR3 is TGCGCCAGCAGCCGGAGACAGGACCAAGAGACCCAGTACTTC. Residues: CASSRRQDQETQYF. The V gene is TRBV5-1, the J gene TRBJ2-5, with a tentative D call TRBD1 (6 bases). CDR1 is SGHRS, CDR2 YFSETQ, per germline. The CDR3 has 14 residues. V was shortened by 4 bases and J by 0 bases, with 10 bases between the two germline ends. Using reference TRBV5-1 and TRBJ2-5 for the parts outside the CDR3, the full variable domain is KAGVTQTPRYLIKTRGQQVTLSCSPISGHRSVSWYQQTPGQGLQFLFEYFSETQRNKGNFPGRFSGRQFSNSRSEMNVSTLELGDSALYLCASSRRQDQETQYFGPGTRLLVL.

This clone was recorded once. This chain connects TRBV6-5 to TRBJ2-7; weak D call: TRBD1 (5 bases). Trimming removed 6 bases from V and 6 bases from J, with 18 bases in between. The CDR3 covers 14 residues. Germline-derived CDR1 and CDR2 are MNHEY and SVGAGI. The chain's CDR3 is CASRRTGFDIEQYF. The CDR3 DNA reads TGTGCCAGCAGGCGTACAGGTTTTGATATCGAGCAGTACTTC.

The genes are TRBV5-1 and TRBJ2-3; the D gene is possibly TRBD2 (5 bases). V gave up 6 bases and J gave up 5 bases, with 13 bases separating them. CDR1 is SGHRS, CDR2 YFSETQ, per germline. The CDR3 covers 13 residues. The CDR3 is CASTGLEVDTQYF. The DNA for the CDR3 is TGCGCCAGCACCGGCCTGGAGGTAGATACGCAGTATTTT.

This clone was observed a handful of times. The genes are TRBV16 and TRBJ2-1; 13 bases are shared with TRBD2. Germline-derived CDR1 and CDR2 are KGHSY and FQNENV. The length of the CDR3 is 18 residues. V was clipped by 4 bases and J by 3 bases; unmatched bases: 9. CDR3 sequence reads: CASSPLIGTSGVYNEQFF. CDR3 DNA: TGTGCCAGCAGCCCCCTAATCGGGACTAGCGGGGTCTACAATGAGCAGTTCTTC.

The gene calls are TRBV19 and TRBJ2-1; 15 positions agree with TRBD2. Germline loops: CDR1 LNHDA, CDR2 SQIVND (reference sequence). The CDR3 loop spans 17 amino acids. V shed 4 bases, J shed 12 bases, and the junction held 13 bases outside the gene matches. The CDR3 loop is CASSNLQGLAGGLGQFF. The CDR3, as DNA: TGTGCCAGTAGTAATCTACAGGGACTAGCGGGAGGTTTAGGGCAGTTCTTC.

The count of this clone is one. The CDR3: CASSHQTGGRNTEAFF. The CDR3 nucleotides read TGCGCCAGCAGCCACCAGACAGGGGGCCGGAACACTGAAGCTTTCTTT. The V gene is TRBV4-1, the J gene TRBJ1-1; 10 bases are shared with TRBD1. Trimming took 3 bases from V and 1 from J; bases not matched to a gene: 5. The CDR3 loop spans 16 amino acids. CDR1 is MGHRA and CDR2 is YSYEKL in the germline V gene.

This chain joins TRBV27 and TRBJ2-1; the match to TRBD2 covers 9 bases. V was pared by 7 bases and J by 12 bases, with 19 bases of the junction left unmatched. The CDR3 is 16 residues long. CDR1 and CDR2 (germline): MNHEY, SMNVEV (reference sequence). The CDR3, as DNA: TGTGCCAGCAACATTAGCGGGAGTCAAACTCCGCGCTCGCAGTTCTTC. Translated, it gives CASNISGSQTPRSQFF.

This clone was seen more than once but under ten times. The CDR3 is CASSIGSTNTEAFF. DNA of the CDR3: TGTGCCAGTAGTATAGGATCAACGAACACTGAAGCTTTCTTT. The chain recombines TRBV19 with TRBJ1-1, with D hard to call. The CDR3 covers 14 residues. Trimming removed 1 base from V and 1 base from J, with 7 bases in between. From germline, CDR1 is LNHDA and CDR2 SQIVND (reference sequence).

This chain links TRBV30 with TRBJ1-3; possible D gene TRBD1, 5 bases. Germline V CDR1 and CDR2: GTSNPN, SVGIG (reference sequence). The CDR3 totals 13 residues. V was pared by 4 bases and J by 3 bases, with 10 bases between. The CDR3 nucleotides read TGTGCCTGGACTCGGGACTTTGGAAACACCATATATTTT. Protein: CAWTRDFGNTIYF.

The V and J genes are TRBV4-3 and TRBJ2-7, with 7 bases matching TRBD2. V was pared by 2 bases and J by 3 bases, with 7 bases of the junction left unmatched. CDR1 and CDR2 (germline): LGHNA, YSLEER. The CDR3 loop spans 15 amino acids. CDR3 coding DNA: TGCGCCAGCAGCCAATCCGGGCTAGCGGACTACGAGCAGTACTTC. Its translation: CASSQSGLADYEQYF.

This chain's CDR3 is CASTPGTSRFYEQYF. The CDR3 coding sequence is TGTGCCAGCACCCCCGGGACTAGCAGGTTCTACGAGCAGTACTTC. The J gene is TRBJ2-7, the V gene TRBV7-9; TRBD2 matches at 9 bases. The CDR3 spans 15 residues. Trimming cost V 7 bases and J 3 bases; bases outside gene matches: 10. CDR1 is SEHNR, CDR2 FQNEAQ, per germline (reference sequence).

J is TRBJ1-2 and V is TRBV5-1; 7 bases are shared with TRBD1. CDR1 and CDR2 (germline): SGHRS, YFSETQ. This CDR3 comprises 14 residues. The V and J ends lost 3 bases and 4 bases, in that order; junction bases with no gene match: 6. The CDR3 bases are TGCGCCAGCAGCTCGGGACAGACGACCTATGGCTACACCTTC. Its translation: CASSSGQTTYGYTF. The full variable domain, rest sourced from reference TRBV5-1 and TRBJ1-2, is KAGVTQTPRYLIKTRGQQVTLSCSPISGHRSVSWYQQTPGQGLQFLFEYFSETQRNKGNFPGRFSGRQFSNSRSEMNVSTLELGDSALYLCASSSGQTTYGYTFGSGTRLTVV.

The CDR3 DNA sequence: TGTGCCAGCAGTTTTCTGTCTGGGGCCAACGTCCTGACTTTC. It is translated as CASSFLSGANVLTF. V is TRBV28 and J is TRBJ2-6; D not certain. V lost 3 bases and J lost 1, with 4 bases in between. The germline V gene has CDR1 MDHEN and CDR2 SYDVKM. CDR3 length equals 14 residues.